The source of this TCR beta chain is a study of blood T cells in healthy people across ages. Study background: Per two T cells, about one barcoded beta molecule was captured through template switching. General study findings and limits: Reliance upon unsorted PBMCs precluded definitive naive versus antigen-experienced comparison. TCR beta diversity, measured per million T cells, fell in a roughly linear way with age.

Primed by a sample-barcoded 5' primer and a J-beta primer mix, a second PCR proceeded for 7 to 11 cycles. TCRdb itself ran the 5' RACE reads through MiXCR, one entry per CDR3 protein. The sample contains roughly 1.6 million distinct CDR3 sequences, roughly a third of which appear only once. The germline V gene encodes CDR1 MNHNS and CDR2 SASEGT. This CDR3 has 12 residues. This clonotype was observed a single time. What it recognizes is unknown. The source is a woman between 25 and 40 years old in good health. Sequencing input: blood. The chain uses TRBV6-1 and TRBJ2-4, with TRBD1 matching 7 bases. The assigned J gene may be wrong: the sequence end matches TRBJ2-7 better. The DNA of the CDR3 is TGTGCCAGCGGACCGACAGGGCTCGAGCAGTACTTC. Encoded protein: CASGPTGLEQYF.